The 21 T cell receptor beta chains below were found in one sample sequenced in a study of CD8 T cells in ankylosing spondylitis (dated by TCRdb to 2016 to 2017). Receptors were amplified or captured by 5' RACE. Sequencing instrument: Illumina HiSeq 2500. The public sequencing data were trimmed at Q25 with fastp and processed into clonotypes with MiXCR by TCRdb, which kept only in-frame beta chains. When rows share a CDR3 protein, they turn into one entry using the most common DNA and genes. The sample includes 150,000 or so distinct CDR3 sequences, with about 9.9% observed a single time. The top ten hold 29% of the sample. Sequences were obtained from blood, either unsorted or a sorted T cell fraction (not recorded which). The receptors were gathered from a male donor with ankylosing spondylitis or in good health (not recorded which).

At least ten counts were recorded for this clonotype. The chain has TRBV9 and TRBJ1-1; tentatively, D is TRBD1 (5 bases). This CDR3 has 15 amino acids. V was shortened by 2 bases and J by 1 base, with 12 bases between the two germline ends. Germline CDR1 is SGDLS and CDR2 is YYNGEE. The CDR3 DNA reads as TGTGCCAGCAGCGTGGAAGGGGTGCCGAACACTGAAGCTTTCTTT. The encoded protein is CASSVEGVPNTEAFF. The complete variable domain, with remaining parts taken from reference TRBV9 and TRBJ1-1, reads DSGVTQTPKHLITATGQRVTLRCSPRSGDLSVYWYQQSLDQGLQFLIQYYNGEERAKGNILERFSAQQFPDLHSELNLSSLELGDSALYFCASSVEGVPNTEAFFGQGTRLTVV.

This clonotype was picked up one time. This rearrangement joins TRBV20-1 to TRBJ2-1, with 7 bases identical to TRBD1. Unmatched junction bases numbered 8, after V lost 6 bases and J lost 3 bases. This CDR3 is 14 amino acids long. The germline V gene has CDR1 DFQATT and CDR2 SNEGSKA (reference sequence). The CDR3 spells CSAPPGQSYNEQFF. For the CDR3, the DNA is TGCAGTGCCCCCCCGGGACAGAGCTACAATGAGCAGTTCTTC.

There are many counts of this clonotype. The chain links TRBV20-1 to TRBJ2-1; D is possibly TRBD1 or TRBD2 (5 bases each). This CDR3 is built from 15 residues. Trimming removed 5 bases at V and 3 bases at J, with 17 bases between. CDR1 is DFQATT, CDR2 SNEGSKA, per germline (reference sequence). The CDR3 coding sequence is TGCAGTGCTTTAGCTCCGGGACCATTCTACAATGAGCAGTTCTTC. Residues: CSALAPGPFYNEQFF.

A few counts support this clonotype. This sequence joins TRBV4-2 and TRBJ2-2; D possibly corresponds to TRBD1 (6 bases). Germline assignment: CDR1 LGHNA and CDR2 YNFKEQ. The CDR3 runs to 14 residues. V dropped 4 bases and J dropped 4 bases, with 10 bases sitting between them. CDR3 in amino acids: CASSRGLGTGELFF. CDR3 coding DNA: TGTGCCAGCAGCCGGGGGCTGGGCACCGGGGAGCTGTTTTTT.

This clonotype turned up a few times. Here the CDR3 reads CASTETEYSNQPQHF. In DNA form, the CDR3 reads TGTGCCAGCACCGAGACAGAGTATAGCAATCAGCCCCAGCATTTT. This chain connects TRBV6-2 or TRBV6-3 to TRBJ1-5; D possibly corresponds to TRBD1 (5 bases). Germline CDR1 reads MNHEY; CDR2 reads SVGEGT. The CDR3 runs 15 residues. V was cut by 7 bases and J by 0 bases, with 13 bases left in between.

This chain joins TRBV6-5 and TRBJ2-7; no clear D gene. CDR1 is MNHEY, CDR2 SVGAGI, per germline. There are 14 residues in the CDR3. Deletions cut 0 bases from V and 3 bases from J, with 9 bases between. The CDR3 is CASSYSHLFYEQYF. As DNA, the CDR3 is TGTGCCAGCAGTTACTCGCACCTTTTCTACGAGCAGTACTTC.

This clonotype was counted at least ten times. The chain recombines TRBV7-8 with TRBJ2-1; D remains unclear. Germline-derived CDR1 and CDR2 are SGHVS and FQNEAQ. This CDR3 contains 13 residues. Trimming took 0 bases from V and 8 from J, leaving 8 bases between them. The chain's CDR3 is CASSLALDDEQFF. The CDR3 DNA is TGTGCCAGCAGCTTAGCTCTAGACGATGAGCAGTTCTTC.

This clonotype has at least ten counts. V is TRBV7-9 and J is TRBJ2-2, with 9 bases that match TRBD1. The V gene end was trimmed by 5 bases and the J gene end by 4 bases; junction bases not matched to a gene: 5. Germline values: CDR1 SEHNR, CDR2 FQNEAQ (reference sequence). The CDR3 covers 15 residues. The CDR3 loop reads CASSTGQGSTGELFF. Written as DNA, the CDR3 is TGTGCCAGCAGCACCGGACAGGGGTCCACCGGGGAGCTGTTTTTT.

This clonotype was seen only a few times. Written as DNA, the CDR3 is TGTGCCAGCAGTATAACTAGCGGGGGCACAGATACGCAGTATTTT. Translating it yields CASSITSGGTDTQYF. The rearrangement joins TRBV12-3 or TRBV12-4 to TRBJ2-3; 10 bases match TRBD2. The trim removed 5 bases at V and 1 base at J, leaving 3 bases unmatched. This CDR3 has 15 amino acids.

This clonotype was recorded at least ten times. This chain joins TRBV5-1 and TRBJ2-2, with D possibly TRBD1 on 5 matching bases. The length of the CDR3 is 15 residues. V was cut by 4 bases and J by 0 bases, with 10 bases left in between. The V gene's germline CDR1 is SGHRS and CDR2 YFSETQ. The CDR3 spells CASSDRATNTGELFF. CDR3 coding DNA: TGCGCCAGCAGCGACAGAGCCACGAACACCGGGGAGCTGTTTTTT.

This clonotype was seen just once. This may be a read error, as it is one base from a much larger clone. The rearrangement joins TRBV27 to TRBJ1-2; no reliable D call. Germline CDR1 is MNHEY and CDR2 is SMNVEV (reference sequence). The CDR3 covers 13 residues. In DNA form, the CDR3 reads TGTGTCAGCAGTTTCATCGGGAGTTATGGCTACACCTTC. Translation: CVSSFIGSYGYTF.

This clonotype was seen repeatedly, ten times or more. The chain uses TRBV29-1 and TRBJ1-2; D not certain. CDR1 and CDR2 (germline): SQVTM, ANQGSEA. V shed 5 bases and J shed 0 bases, with 10 bases lying between them. The CDR3 is made up of 13 amino acids. In DNA, the CDR3 is TGCAGCGTTATAACAGCCTCTAACTATGGCTACACCTTC. Amino acids: CSVITASNYGYTF.

At least ten counts were recorded for this clonotype. The chain recombines TRBV4-3 with TRBJ1-1; D gene unclear. There are 12 residues in the CDR3. Germline V gene lookup returns CDR1 LGHNA and CDR2 YSLEER. V was trimmed by 0 bases and J by 7 bases, leaving 6 bases between them. The CDR3 region is CASSQDRSEAFF. CDR3 bases: TGCGCCAGCAGCCAAGATCGTAGTGAAGCTTTCTTT.

The V call is TRBV11-2, the J call TRBJ2-3, with D perhaps TRBD1 (5 bases). This CDR3 is built from 16 residues. The germline gives CDR1 SGHAT, CDR2 FQNNGV. V gave up 5 bases and J gave up 3 bases, with 18 bases separating them. The CDR3 bases are TGTGCCAGCAGCCCAGGACATCTTGAGGCGACAGATACGCAGTATTTT. Amino acid sequence: CASSPGHLEATDTQYF.

As for this clonotype: One end of the junction is discordant with germline, which a read error may explain. The rearrangement uses TRBV12-3 or TRBV12-4 and TRBJ1-1, with D perhaps TRBD1 (5 bases). This CDR3 has 15 residues. DNA for the CDR3: TGTGCCAGCACGCAAGTGGGTGGGGGGAACACTGGAGCTTTCTTT. This sequence encodes CASTQVGGGNTGAFF.

This clonotype was recorded at least ten times. This rearrangement joins TRBV29-1 to TRBJ1-1; maybe TRBD1 (5 bases). The germline V gene encodes CDR1 SQVTM and CDR2 ANQGSEA. The length of the CDR3 is 10 residues. V was shortened by 4 bases and J by 10 bases, with 10 bases between the two germline ends. The CDR3 region is CSVGGDGAFF. The CDR3 bases are TGCAGCGTTGGCGGGGACGGAGCTTTCTTT.

This clonotype was recorded a few times. V is TRBV9 and J is TRBJ1-5; D is possibly TRBD1 (5 bases). Germline V CDR1 and CDR2: SGDLS, YYNGEE. The CDR3 is 18 residues long. Trimming cost V 8 bases and J 2 bases, with 26 bases left between them. CDR3 in amino acids: CASTPGGKFSRGNQPQHF. The CDR3 DNA follows: TGTGCCAGTACCCCGGGGGGGAAGTTCTCTCGCGGCAATCAGCCCCAGCATTTT.

This clonotype was observed at least ten times. This CDR3 reads CASSPTEFYGYTF. The CDR3 DNA reads as TGTGCCAGCAGTCCTACAGAATTCTATGGCTACACCTTC. The chain couples TRBV12-3 or TRBV12-4 to TRBJ1-2; no reliable D call. Trimming took off 5 bases at V and 4 bases at J, with 11 bases between the two ends. The CDR3 sequence is 13 residues long.

This clonotype was recorded a few times. The chain employs TRBV19 and TRBJ1-5; no firm D call. This CDR3 spans 15 amino acids. Trimming left V 7 bases short and J 2 bases short, with 15 bases between. CDR1 LNHDA and CDR2 SQIVND come from the germline V gene (reference sequence). CDR3 protein: CASTEGVFGNQPQHF. As DNA, the CDR3 is TGTGCCAGTACAGAGGGAGTATTCGGCAATCAGCCCCAGCATTTT.

This clonotype has only a few counts. For the CDR3, the DNA is TGTGCCAGCAGCGCTATGGGGCGGAGGAACACTGAAGCTTTCTTT. This encodes CASSAMGRRNTEAFF. The chain links TRBV11-2 to TRBJ1-1; tentative D call: TRBD1 (5 bases). The CDR3 extends over 15 amino acids. The V gene's germline CDR1 is SGHAT and CDR2 FQNNGV. V was pared by 5 bases and J by 1 base, with 14 bases between.

This clonotype was observed many times. The V and J genes are TRBV29-1 and TRBJ2-1; 12 positions agree with TRBD2. Germline V lookup: CDR1 SQVTM, CDR2 ANQGSEA. CDR3 length: 14 amino acids. Trimming took 7 bases from V and 9 from J; bases not matched to a gene: 10. The CDR3 reads CSASGLAGGTEQFF. CDR3 DNA: TGCAGCGCGTCGGGACTAGCGGGCGGTACTGAGCAGTTCTTC.